This paragraph covers one T cell receptor beta chain sequence. Germline-derived CDR1 and CDR2 are LNHDA and SQIVND (reference sequence). The CDR3 totals 14 residues. V lost 4 bases, J lost 8 bases, and 5 bases stayed unmatched. The sample comes from a study of blood T cell repertoires in COVID-19. Assay used: immunoSEQ multiplex PCR; TCRdb lists only in-frame clones, some missing. Here the sample spans some 150,000 clones, roughly 84% being singletons. This clonotype originated in a woman between 50 and 59 years old in a cohort sampled during active or convalescent COVID-19. The sequenced sample consisted of peripheral blood. The genes are TRBV19 and TRBJ2-1, with 10 bases lining up with TRBD2. The CDR3 protein is CASSSSGGMHEQFF. CDR3 DNA sequence: TGTGCCAGTAGTAGTAGCGGGGGGATGCATGAGCAGTTCTTC.